Listed below are T cell receptor beta chains from one sample, sequenced in a study of blood T cell repertoires in COVID-19. Clones were sequenced by immunoSEQ multiplex PCR, and TCRdb holds only the in-frame ones, with some missing. The data show a few hundred thousand clones, with more than 75% seen just once and approximately 4.8% held by the top ten. Sequences were obtained from peripheral blood. These receptors all come from a man aged 50 or older with acute or convalescent COVID-19. Both conserved end residues are part of each CDR3. D genes are given only for firm matches. Only part of the rows carry a size: once, few, many, or a class if the clone is expanded.

CDR3aa	CDR3nt	j_gene	abundance	v_gene	d_gene
CASRSQGSDRREQYF	TGTGCCAGCAGATCCCAGGGGAGCGATCGTCGCGAGCAGTACTTC	TRBJ2-7	few	TRBV6-5	.
CAISESGRGGGNEQFF	TGTGCCATCAGTGAGTCTGGGAGGGGTGGAGGCAATGAGCAGTTCTTC	TRBJ2-1	.	TRBV10-3	TRBD2
CASTAGTAKVAGYTF	TGTGCCAGTACCGCCGGGACTGCTAAAGTTGCTGGCTACACCTTC	TRBJ1-2	.	TRBV19	.
CASSLDPGSGNTIYF	TGTGCCAGCAGCTTAGACCCGGGCTCTGGAAACACCATATATTTT	TRBJ1-3	.	TRBV5-5	.
CASSGTDQETQYF	TGTGCCAGCAGCGGGACTGACCAAGAGACCCAGTACTTC	TRBJ2-5	.	TRBV9	.
CASSAITGVQNEKLFF	TGTGCCAGCAGTGCTATAACAGGGGTTCAAAATGAAAAACTGTTTTTT	TRBJ1-4	.	TRBV6-1	TRBD1
CASSSDRAGPEAFF	TGTGCCAGCAGCTCGGACAGGGCCGGGCCTGAAGCTTTCTTT	TRBJ1-1	.	TRBV7-9	TRBD1
CSVPPGTGVVSIGYNEQFF	TGCAGCGTCCCACCCGGAACAGGGGTTGTTTCGATCGGGTACAATGAGCAGTTCTTC	TRBJ2-1	.	TRBV29-1	TRBD1
CASSEVGNQPQHF	TGTGCCAGCAGTGAGGTAGGCAATCAGCCCCAGCATTTT	TRBJ1-5	.	TRBV6-1	.
CASSLSGGPNTEAFF	TGTGCCAGCTCACTCTCCGGGGGGCCAAACACTGAAGCTTTCTTT	TRBJ1-1	.	TRBV18	.
CASSDRGRGTQYF	TGTGCCAGCTCCGACAGGGGGCGGGGGACCCAGTACTTC	TRBJ2-5	.	TRBV12-3/TRBV12-4	TRBD1
CSGRGPAHMNTEAFF	TGCAGCGGGCGCGGGCCGGCTCACATGAACACTGAAGCTTTCTTT	TRBJ1-1	.	TRBV29-1	.
CASRGEATLAKNIQYF	TGTGCCAGCCGGGGAGAGGCCACCTTAGCCAAAAACATTCAGTACTTC	TRBJ2-4	.	TRBV21-1	.
CASSPGQGAANTQYF	TGCGCCAGCAGCCCCGGACAGGGGGCCGCAAATACGCAGTATTTT	TRBJ2-3	.	TRBV5-1	TRBD1
CAISDSLGQGSRNEQYF	TGTGCCATCAGTGACTCGCTGGGGCAGGGATCTAGAAACGAGCAGTACTTC	TRBJ2-7	.	TRBV10-3	.
CATSAQIRSSNQPQHF	TGTGCCACCAGCGCTCAGATAAGGAGTTCCAATCAGCCCCAGCATTTT	TRBJ1-5	.	TRBV15	.
CASSIFRGLFNQPQHF	TGTGCCAGTAGTATTTTCAGGGGGCTTTTCAATCAGCCCCAGCATTTT	TRBJ1-5	.	TRBV19	TRBD1
CASSLGVLRRQETQYF	TGTGCCAGCAGCTTGGGAGTCCTCCGGAGGCAAGAGACCCAGTACTTC	TRBJ2-5	.	TRBV5-5	.
CAWTTQTSGSYNEQFF	TGTGCCTGGACCACCCAGACTAGCGGATCCTACAATGAGCAGTTCTTC	TRBJ2-1	once	TRBV30	TRBD2
CASSYSIEAGANVLTF	TGTGCCAGCAGTTACTCCATAGAGGCTGGGGCCAACGTCCTGACTTTC	TRBJ2-6	.	TRBV6-5	.
CASSEAGQGSYEQYF	TGTGCCAGCAGTGAAGCGGGACAGGGCTCCTACGAGCAGTACTTC	TRBJ2-7	.	TRBV6-1	TRBD1
CASSPDRSRQPQHF	TGTGCCAGCTCACCCGACAGGTCTAGGCAGCCCCAGCATTTT	TRBJ1-5	.	TRBV18	.
CASSVDAVDWCRTSYEQYF	TGTGCCAGCAGCGTAGATGCCGTCGATTGGTGCAGAACGTCCTACGAGCAGTACTTC	TRBJ2-7	.	TRBV9	.
CATSDLNRVNSPLHF	TGTGCCACCAGTGATTTGAACAGGGTGAATTCACCCCTCCACTTT	TRBJ1-6	.	TRBV24-1	.
CASSSGEGRNSPLHF	TGCGCCAGCAGCTCCGGGGAGGGGCGGAATTCACCCCTCCACTTT	TRBJ1-6	few	TRBV5-1	.
CASSPPFRVGNEQYF	TGTGCCAGCAGCCCTCCCTTCAGGGTCGGCAACGAGCAGTACTTC	TRBJ2-7	.	TRBV7-9	.
CAWRWGQGNYGYTF	TGTGCCTGGAGGTGGGGACAGGGGAACTATGGCTACACCTTC	TRBJ1-2	.	TRBV30	TRBD1
CAWSRGGETQYF	TGTGCCTGGAGTCGCGGGGGAGAGACCCAGTACTTC	TRBJ2-5	.	TRBV30	TRBD2
CASSPGQGNIQYF	TGTGCCAGCAGCCCGGGACAGGGAAACATTCAGTACTTC	TRBJ2-4	.	TRBV7-9	TRBD1
CASSGEPLGSYEQYF	TGTGCCAGTAGCGGAGAACCGCTCGGTTCCTACGAGCAGTACTTC	TRBJ2-7	.	TRBV19	.
CASSLASQGMETQYF	TGTGCCAGCAGCTTAGCAAGTCAGGGTATGGAGACCCAGTACTTC	TRBJ2-5	.	TRBV7-8	.
CASSVQGASYNEQFF	TGCGCCAGCAGCGTACAGGGGGCTTCCTACAATGAGCAGTTCTTC	TRBJ2-1	few	TRBV5-1	TRBD1
CASSSGGNMGNQPQHF	TGTGCCAGCAGCTCTGGAGGGAATATGGGCAATCAGCCCCAGCATTTT	TRBJ1-5	.	TRBV9	.
CASSKRTLRTSNQPQHF	TGTGCCAGCAGCAAGCGGACATTAAGGACCAGCAATCAGCCCCAGCATTTT	TRBJ1-5	.	TRBV21-1	.
CASSAGMNTEAFF	TGTGCCAGCAGTGCCGGGATGAACACTGAAGCTTTCTTT	TRBJ1-1	.	TRBV25-1	.
CASSPRPGTSGGPTDTQYF	TGTGCCAGCAGCCCTCGTCCCGGGACTAGCGGGGGACCCACAGATACGCAGTATTTT	TRBJ2-3	once	TRBV13	TRBD2
CASSPAGGTDTGELFF	TGTGCCAGCTCACCAGCAGGGGGCACGGACACCGGGGAGCTGTTTTTT	TRBJ2-2	many	TRBV18	TRBD1
CASSSTGVGAEQFF	TGCGCCAGCAGCTCGACAGGGGTCGGGGCTGAGCAGTTCTTC	TRBJ2-1	.	TRBV10-1	TRBD1
CASSIDTGAGSYNEQFF	TGTGCCAGTAGTATAGATACGGGTGCAGGGTCCTACAATGAGCAGTTCTTC	TRBJ2-1	.	TRBV19	.
CASSGAWTSGGTEQFF	TGTGCCAGCAGTGGGGCTTGGACTAGCGGGGGAACGGAGCAGTTCTTC	TRBJ2-1	.	TRBV6-1	TRBD2
CASSDRTGRYQPQHF	TGTGCCAGCAGTGATCGGACAGGGAGGTACCAGCCCCAGCATTTT	TRBJ1-5	.	TRBV2	TRBD1
CASSDLGGNTEAFF	TGTGCCAGCAGTGACCTGGGGGGGAACACTGAAGCTTTCTTT	TRBJ1-1	.	TRBV6-1	.
CASRHNAGGRTEAFF	TGTGCCAGCAGACATAACGCGGGAGGTCGCACTGAAGCTTTCTTT	TRBJ1-1	.	TRBV6-5	.
CASSTRGGRNEQFF	TGTGCCAGTAGTACCCGGGGGGGCAGGAATGAGCAGTTCTTC	TRBJ2-1	.	TRBV19	TRBD2
CSASSGQGAGYTF	TGCAGTGCTAGTTCGGGACAGGGGGCTGGCTACACCTTC	TRBJ1-2	.	TRBV20-1	TRBD1
CASTSGQGYGYTF	TGCGCCAGCACATCAGGACAGGGGTATGGCTACACCTTC	TRBJ1-2	.	TRBV5-1	TRBD1
CASSLGQGDGYTF	TGTGCCAGCAGTTTAGGACAGGGAGATGGCTACACCTTC	TRBJ1-2	few	TRBV12-3/TRBV12-4	TRBD1
CASLRRSTDTQYF	TGTGCCAGCCTCCGGCGGAGCACAGATACGCAGTATTTT	TRBJ2-3	.	TRBV18	.
CASSLEARDRPNTGELFF	TGCGCCAGCAGCTTGGAAGCCCGGGACAGACCTAACACCGGGGAGCTGTTTTTT	TRBJ2-2	.	TRBV5-1	TRBD1
CASSEAGGLARADEQFF	TGTGCCAGCAGTGAAGCGGGGGGACTAGCAAGGGCCGATGAGCAGTTCTTC	TRBJ2-1	.	TRBV6-1	TRBD2
CASSQDYQGINQPQHF	TGTGCCAGCAGCCAAGATTACCAGGGAATCAATCAGCCCCAGCATTTT	TRBJ1-5	.	TRBV4-2	.
CASGGVGTVAEKLFF	TGTGCCAGCGGCGGAGTAGGGACAGTGGCTGAAAAACTGTTTTTT	TRBJ1-4	.	TRBV7-9	TRBD1
CASSYSVRTKNYGYTF	TGTGCCAGCAGTTACTCAGTCAGAACCAAAAACTATGGCTACACCTTC	TRBJ1-2	.	TRBV6-5	.
CASSIEPGQLYYGYTF	TGTGCCAGTAGTATAGAACCGGGACAACTATACTATGGCTACACCTTC	TRBJ1-2	.	TRBV19	.
CASRYAPGQGFF	TGTGCCAGCAGGTACGCTCCGGGACAGGGGTTCTTC	TRBJ2-1	.	TRBV2	TRBD1
CSVEGRGYEQYF	TGCAGCGTTGAGGGCAGGGGCTACGAGCAGTACTTC	TRBJ2-7	few	TRBV29-1	.
CASSPTGGYEQYF	TGTGCCAGCAGCCCCACAGGGGGGTACGAGCAGTACTTC	TRBJ2-7	.	TRBV5-5	TRBD1
CASSEEGQGGSPLHF	TGTGCCAGCAGTGAAGAGGGACAGGGTGGTTCACCCCTCCACTTT	TRBJ1-6	.	TRBV2	TRBD1
CAISERTESYEQYF	TGTGCCATCAGTGAGAGGACAGAGTCCTACGAGCAGTACTTC	TRBJ2-7	.	TRBV10-3	.